These 21 T cell receptor beta chains came from one sample sequenced in a study of blood T cell repertoires in COVID-19. Profiled with immunoSEQ multiplex PCR; TCRdb holds only in-frame clones, not every one. Among around 250,000 clones, around 84% were seen once, and the ten largest hold around 6.3%. Source material: PBMCs or T cells enriched from blood (not recorded which). The source is a woman in her forties or fifties who had been exposed to COVID-19.

This chain links TRBV5-1 with TRBJ2-5, with D tentatively TRBD2 (5 bases). This CDR3 comprises 15 residues. The ends were cut back, 4 bases at V and 4 bases at J, with 17 bases in the middle. CDR1 and CDR2 (germline): SGHRS, YFSETQ. The CDR3 DNA reads TGCGCCAGCAGCGTCGACTCAGGACTGGGAGAGACCCAGTACTTC. Protein product: CASSVDSGLGETQYF.

This chain joins TRBV6-5 and TRBJ1-3; perhaps TRBD1 as D (6 bases). The CDR3 spans 12 residues. In germline, CDR1 is MNHEY, CDR2 SVGAGI. The V and J ends lost 8 bases and 1 base respectively, with 6 bases between them. Here the CDR3 DNA reads TGTGCCAGCCAGGGGTCTGGAAACACCATATATTTT. Amino acids: CASQGSGNTIYF.

Only one count was recorded for this clone. The chain couples TRBV27 to TRBJ2-3; 10 nucleotides line up with TRBD1. V gave up 6 bases and J gave up 4 bases; unmatched junction bases: 7. CDR1 and CDR2 (germline): MNHEY, SMNVEV (reference sequence). The CDR3 spans 15 residues. CDR3 sequence (DNA): TGTGCCAGCAGCACGACAGGGGGCGGCGCAGATACGCAGTATTTT. Protein: CASSTTGGGADTQYF.

The rearrangement uses TRBV6-1 and TRBJ1-4; no definite D call. Trimming pared 2 bases from V and 8 bases from J, leaving 12 bases between. CDR1 and CDR2 (germline): MNHNS, SASEGT. The CDR3 length is 14 residues. Written as DNA, the CDR3 is TGTGCCAGCAGTGAATTAGGGCGGGAGGAAAAACTGTTTTTT. Its protein is CASSELGREEKLFF.

This clone has a handful of counts. V gene TRBV19 combines with J gene TRBJ2-1, with TRBD1 matching 10 bases. The CDR3 covers 18 residues. Germline-derived CDR1 and CDR2 are LNHDA and SQIVND (reference sequence). With V trimmed by 0 bases and J by 4 bases, 9 bases remained unmatched. The CDR3 bases are TGTGCCAGTAGTATAGACCAGCTCAGGACAGGGGGGTACAATGAGCAGTTCTTC. This gives the protein CASSIDQLRTGGYNEQFF.

The CDR3 sequence is CASSLDTGNYGYTF. The CDR3 DNA sequence: TGCGCCAGCAGCCTGGACACAGGGAACTATGGCTACACCTTC. This chain connects TRBV4-1 to TRBJ1-2, with TRBD1 as a possible D gene (6 bases). This CDR3 comprises 14 residues. The V gene's germline CDR1 is MGHRA and CDR2 YSYEKL. V was clipped by 4 bases and J by 2 bases, with 11 bases between them.

The rearrangement uses TRBV19 and TRBJ1-5; D uncertain. V gave up 7 bases and J gave up 0 bases, with 19 bases separating them. The germline V gene has CDR1 LNHDA and CDR2 SQIVND (reference sequence). The CDR3 has 17 amino acids. The CDR3 DNA sequence: TGTGCCAGTAAGGATTATGGAGGACGGGATAGCAATCAGCCCCAGCATTTT. This translates into CASKDYGGRDSNQPQHF.

This chain connects TRBV11-2 to TRBJ2-1; the D gene is possibly TRBD1 (5 bases). Germline assignment: CDR1 SGHAT and CDR2 FQNNGV. This CDR3 has 13 amino acids. The V gene lost 6 bases and the J gene lost 4 bases, with 10 bases spanning the gap. As DNA, the CDR3 is TGTGCCAGCAGGGTATCAGGGTACAATGAGCAGTTCTTC. Translated: CASRVSGYNEQFF.

This rearrangement joins TRBV14 to TRBJ1-1; 10 bases align to TRBD1. With 4 bases clipped from V and 0 bases from J, the junction kept 17 bases outside the gene matches. This CDR3 is built from 20 residues. CDR1 SGHDN and CDR2 FVKESK come from the germline V gene. The CDR3 DNA follows: TGTGCCAGCAGCCTATCTCCGGGACAGGGGACAGGGTGGATGAACACTGAAGCTTTCTTT. Amino acids: CASSLSPGQGTGWMNTEAFF. Drawing the rest from reference TRBV14 and TRBJ1-1, the complete variable domain is EAGVTQFPSHSVIEKGQTVTLRCDPISGHDNLYWYRRVMGKEIKFLLHFVKESKQDESGMPNNRFLAERTGGTYSTLKVQPAELEDSGVYFCASSLSPGQGTGWMNTEAFFGQGTRLTVV.

The CDR3 sequence: CAWSVVAGTQETQYF. CDR3 bases: TGTGCCTGGAGTGTGGTAGCGGGGACTCAAGAGACCCAGTACTTC. The chain has TRBV30 and TRBJ2-5; 8 nucleotides agree with TRBD2. After removal of 0 bases from V and 2 bases from J, the junction contained 5 bases not matched to a gene. This CDR3 comprises 15 residues. CDR1 is GTSNPN, CDR2 SVGIG, per germline (reference sequence).

The V gene is TRBV6-1, the J gene TRBJ2-5; 9 bases line up with TRBD2. CDR3 size: 15 residues. With 3 bases clipped from V and 0 bases from J, the junction kept 2 bases outside the gene matches. The germline CDR1 and CDR2 sequences are MNHNS and SASEGT. In nucleotides, the CDR3 is TGTGCCAGCAGTGAGCAGCGGGGGGACCAAGAGACCCAGTACTTC. Translating it yields CASSEQRGDQETQYF.

J is TRBJ2-2 and V is TRBV19, with 13 bases lining up with TRBD2. The CDR3 sequence is 16 residues long. The germline gives CDR1 LNHDA, CDR2 SQIVND (reference sequence). The J segment lost 7 bases and the V segment lost 5 bases, leaving 7 bases of the junction unmatched. CDR3 coding DNA: TGTGCCAGTAGTTTTACTAGCGGGGGGGCCGGCGGGGAGCTGTTTTTT. Translation: CASSFTSGGAGGELFF.

The J gene is TRBJ1-2, the V gene TRBV5-1; D call uncertain. Germline values: CDR1 SGHRS, CDR2 YFSETQ. The CDR3 contains 12 residues. The ends were cut back, 4 bases at V and 6 bases at J, with 10 bases in the middle. CDR3 amino acids: CASSLYRDGYTF. CDR3 coding DNA: TGCGCCAGCAGCCTTTATCGGGATGGCTACACCTTC.

This clone was counted once. J is TRBJ1-2 and V is TRBV13; D may be TRBD1 (5 bases). CDR1 is PRHDT and CDR2 is FYEKMQ in the germline V gene (reference sequence). Trimming stripped 4 bases from V and 1 base from J, with 13 bases between. The CDR3 consists of 15 residues. The CDR3: CASSYRQNLNYGYTF. In DNA form, the CDR3 reads TGTGCCAGCAGCTACCGACAGAATCTTAACTATGGCTACACCTTC.

The gene calls are TRBV25-1 and TRBJ2-2; TRBD2 aligns across 10 bases. The junction had 1 base not matched to a gene; V was cut back by 1 base and J by 2 bases. This CDR3 comprises 16 residues. Germline V gene sequence: CDR1 MGHDK, CDR2 SYGVNS. The CDR3 region is CASSELAGGNTGELFF. For the CDR3, the DNA is TGTGCCAGCAGTGAATTAGCGGGGGGTAACACCGGGGAGCTGTTTTTT.

The J gene is TRBJ2-7, the V gene TRBV28, with 9 bases matching TRBD1. Losses at the gene ends were 10 bases for V and 2 bases for J; bases not matched to a gene: 6. The germline V gene has CDR1 MDHEN and CDR2 SYDVKM. This CDR3 has 13 amino acids. The CDR3 loop reads CATTGGWAYEQYF. DNA for the CDR3: TGTGCCACCACAGGGGGCTGGGCCTACGAGCAGTACTTC.

The table lists this clone with a few counts. The DNA for the CDR3 is TGTGCCAGCAGCTTACGGAATCAGCCCCAGCATTTT. Translated: CASSLRNQPQHF. The V and J genes are TRBV13 and TRBJ1-5; no clear D gene. In germline, CDR1 is PRHDT, CDR2 FYEKMQ (reference sequence). This CDR3 comprises 12 residues. Trimming stripped 2 bases from V and 4 bases from J, with 3 bases between.

This chain links TRBV7-2 with TRBJ1-5, with D maybe TRBD1 (5 bases). Trimming shortened V by 5 bases and J by 4 bases, and 12 bases separated the two germline ends. The V gene's germline CDR1 is SGHTA and CDR2 FQGNSA. The CDR3 has 14 residues. Here the CDR3 reads CASSRDSLNQPQHF. CDR3 nucleotides: TGTGCCAGCAGCAGAGACAGTTTAAATCAGCCCCAGCATTTT.

The chain uses TRBV5-1 and TRBJ1-2; TRBD1 might be the D (6 bases). This CDR3 spans 16 amino acids. Trimming took off 4 bases at V and 0 bases at J, with 16 bases between the two ends. Looked up from germline, CDR1 is SGHRS and CDR2 is YFSETQ. CDR3 nucleotide sequence: TGCGCCAGCAGCGTGGATCGGGACACGGCTAACTATGGCTACACCTTC. Residues: CASSVDRDTANYGYTF.

The chain combines TRBV9 with TRBJ2-5; perhaps TRBD1 as D (6 bases). This CDR3 region has 13 residues. The germline V and J ends were trimmed by 3 bases and 5 bases, with 11 bases remaining between them. Germline loops: CDR1 SGDLS, CDR2 YYNGEE. Here the CDR3 reads CASSEGVQETQYF. In DNA, the CDR3 is TGTGCCAGCAGCGAGGGGGTTCAGGAGACCCAGTACTTC.

The genes are TRBV6-5 and TRBJ1-2; D is perhaps TRBD1 (5 bases). V gave up 0 bases and J gave up 2 bases, with 13 bases separating them. The CDR3 is 16 residues long. Per the germline V gene, CDR1 is MNHEY and CDR2 is SVGAGI. The CDR3 coding sequence is TGTGCCAGCAGTTACTCCCCAATGGACACCAACTATGGCTACACCTTC. Residues: CASSYSPMDTNYGYTF.